This T cell receptor (beta chain) was recorded in a study of blood T cell repertoires in COVID-19. Patients from Seattle were sampled longitudinally, starting during active infection. Per the original methods: Estimation of nucleated cell counts was performed using reference gene primer amplification. Libraries were prepared by immunoSEQ multiplex PCR; TCRdb keeps only in-frame clonotypes and omits some of them. V and J calls and clone size are copied from that table; D and trimming were computed from the DNA. The repertoire holds about 350,000 clones, with 75% to 90% as singletons. The germline V and J ends were trimmed by 5 bases and 4 bases, with 20 bases remaining between them. The CDR3 covers 17 residues. Per the germline V gene, CDR1 is MNHNY and CDR2 is SVGAGI (reference sequence).

This sequence was found in a woman aged 45-65 years with COVID-19, enrolled during active disease. V and J are TRBV6-6 and TRBJ2-2, with D possibly TRBD2 on 6 matching bases. Sequenced sample: peripheral blood. In DNA, the CDR3 is TGTGCCAGCAGTCCCCTCGCTAGACTAGTTGGCACCGGGGAGCTGTTTTTT. It yields the protein CASSPLARLVGTGELFF.